The present TCR beta chain was sequenced within a study of cytomegalovirus exposure and HLA in healthy donors. Germline CDR1 and CDR2: MNHEY and SVGAGI. V was trimmed by 5 bases and J by 1 base, leaving 8 bases between them. CDR3 size: 13 residues. As concerns this clone: No antigen is known for it.

General study points: Despite most TCR sequences being rare, some public TCRs occurred in many donors.

Researchers ran the PCR with 60 Vbeta and 13 Jbeta primers. Generated by immunoSEQ multiplex PCR, the TCRdb table keeps only in-frame clones and is missing some. The data hold roughly 200,000 clones, with 12% observed a single time. The sample consisted of PBMCs. The chain uses TRBV6-5 and TRBJ2-5; unclear D gene. This sequence was found in a man aged 50-60 years in good health and CMV-seropositive. DNA for the CDR3: TGTGCCAGCAGTCCCCTCCTCCAAGAGACCCAGTACTTC. Protein sequence: CASSPLLQETQYF.